One and the same sample provided the 30 T cell receptor beta chains below, sequenced in a study of T-cell memory formation after mild COVID-19 (dated by TCRdb to about 2021). The library was produced with 5' RACE. Reads for this sample came from an Illumina NovaSeq 6000. The raw public reads went through TCRdb reprocessing: fastp at Q25, MiXCR clone calling, in-frame beta chains kept. Identical CDR3 protein sequences are pooled into one entry, listed with their most common genes and DNA. The table for this sample lists roughly 450,000 distinct CDR3 sequences; 18% of them were counted only once. Together, the top ten hold around 12% of the sample. The sequenced sample consisted of PBMCs or a T cell subset sorted from them (not recorded which). The receptors stem from an adult woman who had mild COVID-19 (a few samples of this study predate the infection). The sample titles of this study are shuffled in the database, so cell type and time point are left out; the donor was told from shared clones.

CDR3 sequence (DNA): TGTGCCAGCTCACCTACTCGGGCCGGCGCCTACGAGCAGTACTTC. Translated: CASSPTRAGAYEQYF. The chain links TRBV18 to TRBJ2-7; D unresolved. The CDR3 length is 15 residues. V lost 3 bases and J 2 bases, leaving 14 bases between the germline ends. Germline CDR1 reads KGHSH; CDR2 reads LQKENI.

This clonotype has a count of ten or more. The rearrangement joins TRBV7-3 to TRBJ1-1, with unresolved D. Germline V gene sequence: CDR1 SGHTA, CDR2 FQGTGA. With 4 bases removed from V and 1 base from J, the gap between germline ends came to 10 bases. The CDR3 contains 14 residues. CDR3 loop: CASSYMGGNTEAFF. The CDR3 bases are TGTGCCAGCAGCTATATGGGCGGGAACACTGAAGCTTTCTTT.

The chain links TRBV29-1 to TRBJ1-1, with D possibly matching TRBD1 (5 bases). Germline V CDR1 and CDR2: SQVTM, ANQGSEA. V shed 6 bases and J shed 8 bases, with 10 bases lying between them. The CDR3 totals 10 residues. The DNA of the CDR3 is TGCAGCGTCAGGGTGAGAGAAGCTTTCTTT. It codes for CSVRVREAFF.

The V gene is TRBV20-1, the J gene TRBJ2-7; TRBD1 aligns across 8 bases. The ends lost 2 bases at V and 5 bases at J; junction bases unmatched: 5. The CDR3 is 13 residues long. Germline V lookup: CDR1 DFQATT, CDR2 SNEGSKA (reference sequence). CDR3 bases: TGCAGTGCTAGAACAGGGGGTGGGCACGAGCAGTACTTC. Residues: CSARTGGGHEQYF.

This rearrangement joins TRBV12-3 or TRBV12-4 to TRBJ1-2; D gene ambiguous. The CDR3 is 12 residues long. The ends were cut back, 7 bases at V and 1 base at J, with 7 bases in the middle. CDR3 sequence: CASKVNNYGYTF. In DNA form, the CDR3 reads TGTGCCAGCAAAGTAAATAACTATGGCTACACCTTC.

V gene TRBV13 combines with J gene TRBJ2-7; 10 positions agree with TRBD1. Trimming at V came to 5 bases and at J to 5 bases, leaving 12 bases not matched to a gene. Germline CDR1 PRHDT, CDR2 FYEKMQ (reference sequence). The CDR3 loop spans 16 amino acids. The CDR3 loop reads CASSIGQGVVYDEQYF. The CDR3 DNA reads as TGTGCCAGCAGCATCGGACAGGGGGTAGTCTACGACGAGCAGTACTTC. Based on the CDR3 plus reference TRBV13 and TRBJ2-7, the full variable domain is AAGVIQSPRHLIKEKRETATLKCYPIPRHDTVYWYQQGPGQDPQFLISFYEKMQSDKGSIPDRFSAQQFSDYHSELNMSSLELGDSALYFCASSIGQGVVYDEQYFGPGTRLTVT.

This clonotype has a handful of counts. CDR3 DNA sequence: TGTGCCAGCAGTCCCAACTGGGGAAGCTCCTACGAGCAGTACTTC. Translation: CASSPNWGSSYEQYF. The chain carries TRBV28 and TRBJ2-7, with unresolved D. There are 15 residues in the CDR3. Per the germline V gene, CDR1 is MDHEN and CDR2 is SYDVKM. V lost 5 bases to trimming and J lost 0 bases, with 14 bases between them.

This clonotype has a handful of counts. This sequence joins TRBV5-5 and TRBJ1-4; 10 bases map to TRBD1. The CDR3 totals 17 residues. Trimming at V came to 2 bases and at J to 2 bases, leaving 6 bases not matched to a gene. Germline V gene data show CDR1 as SGHKS and CDR2 as YYEKEE (reference sequence). CDR3 amino acids: CASSLGDRGGTNEKLFF. The CDR3 DNA is TGTGCCAGCAGCTTAGGGGACAGGGGAGGCACTAATGAAAAACTGTTTTTT. The whole variable domain, filled in from reference TRBV5-5 and TRBJ1-4, reads DAGVTQSPTHLIKTRGQQVTLRCSPISGHKSVSWYQQVLGQGPQFIFQYYEKEERGRGNFPDRFSARQFPNYSSELNVNALLLGDSALYLCASSLGDRGGTNEKLFFGSGTQLSVL.

This clonotype was counted only a few times. The gene calls are TRBV3-1 and TRBJ2-3; D gene uncertain. Germline V lookup: CDR1 LGHDT, CDR2 YNNKEL (reference sequence). V gave up 2 bases and J gave up 6 bases, with 6 bases separating them. This CDR3 spans 12 amino acids. This CDR3 reads CASSQSMDTQYF. The CDR3 DNA sequence: TGTGCCAGCAGCCAATCGATGGATACGCAGTATTTT.

The genes are TRBV5-1 and TRBJ2-7; 11 bases are shared with TRBD1. With 1 base clipped from V and 3 bases from J, the junction kept 15 bases outside the gene matches. This CDR3 comprises 19 residues. CDR1 is SGHRS and CDR2 is YFSETQ in the germline V gene. In DNA, the CDR3 is TGCGCCAGCAGCTTGAAGGCCGGGACAGGGGGTATGGTTGGCTACGAGCAGTACTTC. It yields the protein CASSLKAGTGGMVGYEQYF.

In its sample, this clonotype was seen many times. J is TRBJ2-1 and V is TRBV5-5; D uncertain. V was shortened by 2 bases and J by 4 bases, with 7 bases between the two germline ends. Germline CDR1 reads SGHKS; CDR2 reads YYEKEE (reference sequence). The CDR3 consists of 13 residues. The CDR3 here is CASSFDLYNEQFF. For the CDR3, the DNA is TGTGCCAGCAGCTTTGACCTTTACAATGAGCAGTTCTTC. Full variable domain (missing parts from reference TRBV5-5 and TRBJ2-1): DAGVTQSPTHLIKTRGQQVTLRCSPISGHKSVSWYQQVLGQGPQFIFQYYEKEERGRGNFPDRFSARQFPNYSSELNVNALLLGDSALYLCASSFDLYNEQFFGPGTRLTVL.

The chain employs TRBV30 and TRBJ1-2, with TRBD1 identical over 7 bases. The CDR3 totals 11 residues. Germline V CDR1 and CDR2: GTSNPN, SVGIG (reference sequence). Germline trimming cut 0 bases from V and 8 bases from J; bases unmatched to any gene: 0. CDR3 sequence reads: CAWSVGGGYTF. Written as DNA, the CDR3 is TGTGCCTGGAGTGTAGGGGGCGGCTACACCTTC.

The chain uses TRBV20-1 and TRBJ1-2; 7 bases are shared with TRBD1. This CDR3 is built from 16 residues. Germline loops: CDR1 DFQATT, CDR2 SNEGSKA (reference sequence). Trimming took 3 bases from V and 2 from J; bases not matched to a gene: 12. The CDR3, as DNA: TGCAGTGCTAGCCACAGGGGAGAAGAGTACAACTATGGCTACACCTTC. Its protein is CSASHRGEEYNYGYTF.

This clonotype has just a few counts. The V and J genes are TRBV4-1 and TRBJ2-2; 9 positions agree with TRBD2. Per germline, CDR1 MGHRA and CDR2 YSYEKL. The CDR3 contains 16 residues. Unmatched junction bases numbered 6, after V lost 2 bases and J lost 5 bases. The CDR3 region is CASSQPGTSKTGELFF. The DNA of the CDR3 is TGCGCCAGCAGCCAACCCGGGACTAGCAAGACCGGGGAGCTGTTTTTT.

This clonotype was counted only a few times. This rearrangement joins TRBV29-1 to TRBJ2-7, with 8 bases fitting TRBD2. Germline V lookup: CDR1 SQVTM, CDR2 ANQGSEA. The CDR3 loop spans 13 amino acids. The ends lost 5 bases at V and 0 bases at J; junction bases unmatched: 3. The CDR3 protein is CSVSRGVSYEQYF. In nucleotides, the CDR3 is TGCAGCGTTTCGCGGGGGGTCTCCTACGAGCAGTACTTC.

This rearrangement joins TRBV20-1 to TRBJ2-7; 12 bases align to TRBD2. Unmatched junction bases numbered 10, after V lost 6 bases and J lost 7 bases. This CDR3 has 14 amino acids. Germline-derived CDR1 and CDR2 are DFQATT and SNEGSKA (reference sequence). The CDR3 DNA reads as TGCAGTGCCCCGACTAGCGGGAGATTGGGGGAGCAGTACTTC. Translating it yields CSAPTSGRLGEQYF.

At least ten counts were recorded for this clonotype. At one of its ends the junction is not consistent with the germline gene, which may arise from a read error. The chain joins TRBV7-2 to TRBJ2-1, with D possibly matching TRBD1 (5 bases). CDR1 and CDR2 (germline): SGHTA, FQGNSA. The CDR3 has 11 residues. This CDR3 is CASGAYNEQFF. The CDR3 bases are TGTGCCAGCGGGGCCTATAATGAGCAGTTCTTC.

V gene TRBV28 combines with J gene TRBJ2-7; 9 bases line up with TRBD2. The J segment lost 7 bases and the V segment lost 8 bases, leaving 9 bases of the junction unmatched. Germline V gene data show CDR1 as MDHEN and CDR2 as SYDVKM. This CDR3 region has 13 residues. In DNA form, the CDR3 reads TGTGCCAGCCTTCTGGCGGGAGGGCAAGAGCAGTACTTC. The encoded protein is CASLLAGGQEQYF.

This clonotype was seen repeatedly, ten times or more. The V and J genes are TRBV7-2 and TRBJ2-1; D is unclear. Between the trimmed V and J ends, which lost 5 bases and 6 bases, there was a span of 11 bases. Germline V lookup: CDR1 SGHTA, CDR2 FQGNSA. This CDR3 is 13 amino acids long. For the CDR3, the DNA is TGTGCCAGCAGCCGTGCGCGGCTCAATGAGCAGTTCTTC. It is translated as CASSRARLNEQFF.

This clonotype was observed a few times. The V and J genes are TRBV3-1 and TRBJ2-6; unclear D gene. Germline V gene lookup returns CDR1 LGHDT and CDR2 YNNKEL (reference sequence). The V end was cut by 0 bases, the J end by 6 bases, with 6 bases between. The CDR3 has 14 residues. DNA for the CDR3: TGTGCCAGCAGCCAAGATATAGTGGCCAACGTCCTGACTTTC. Protein: CASSQDIVANVLTF.

This clonotype was counted a few times. The chain combines TRBV12-3 or TRBV12-4 with TRBJ1-2; TRBD1 is a possible D gene (6 bases). This CDR3 is built from 14 residues. V lost 5 bases and J lost 6, with 16 bases in between. CDR3 nucleotides: TGTGCCAGCAGTCTCCTGACAGGCGTCGATGGCTACACCTTC. The encoded protein is CASSLLTGVDGYTF.

The chain joins TRBV7-8 to TRBJ1-2; TRBD1 aligns across 8 bases. The V and J ends lost 5 bases and 2 bases, in that order; junction bases with no gene match: 7. This CDR3 spans 15 amino acids. Germline V gene data show CDR1 as SGHVS and CDR2 as FQNEAQ. This chain's CDR3 is CASSLGQGWNYGYTF. CDR3 sequence (DNA): TGTGCCAGCAGCCTCGGACAGGGATGGAACTATGGCTACACCTTC.

The chain combines TRBV6-2 or TRBV6-3 with TRBJ1-1, with D unresolved. Germline V lookup: CDR1 MNHEY, CDR2 SVGEGT. The CDR3 has 13 amino acids. V lost 4 bases to trimming and J lost 3 bases, with 9 bases between them. The CDR3 DNA is TGTGCCAGCAGTTTCTCGGGTTACACTGAAGCTTTCTTT. Residues: CASSFSGYTEAFF.

This chain uses TRBV19 with TRBJ2-3; 7 nucleotides match TRBD2. V trimming: 5 bases; J trimming: 11 bases; junction bases outside the gene matches: 25. Germline CDR1 and CDR2: LNHDA and SQIVND (reference sequence). CDR3 length: 18 residues. DNA for the CDR3: TGTGCCAGTAGTGCCCTCGCGGCCCGGGGTAGCGGGCCGGGACGGCAGTATTTT. Its protein product is CASSALAARGSGPGRQYF.

This clonotype appeared a few times. The V gene is TRBV4-2, the J gene TRBJ1-6; TRBD1 is a possible D gene (5 bases). The germline gives CDR1 LGHNA, CDR2 YNFKEQ. Between the trimmed V and J ends, which lost 5 bases and 7 bases, there was a span of 15 bases. The CDR3 spans 15 residues. CDR3 sequence (DNA): TGTGCCAGCAGCTCGTACCAGGGTCCAAATTCACCCCTCCACTTT. Encoded protein: CASSSYQGPNSPLHF.

In its sample, this clonotype was seen a few times. The chain links TRBV19 to TRBJ1-5; no firm D call. The CDR3 has 17 amino acids. The V and J ends lost 3 bases and 1 base respectively, with 16 bases between them. CDR1 and CDR2 from the germline V gene are LNHDA and SQIVND (reference sequence). This chain's CDR3 is CASSMSPGGSSNQPQHF. As DNA, the CDR3 is TGTGCCAGTAGTATGTCCCCCGGTGGGTCAAGCAATCAGCCCCAGCATTTT.

The table lists this clonotype with a few counts. The chain links TRBV29-1 to TRBJ2-7; D call uncertain. CDR3 length equals 14 residues. Trimming removed 4 bases at V and 6 bases at J, with 19 bases between. Looked up from germline, CDR1 is SQVTM and CDR2 is ANQGSEA. CDR3 nucleotides: TGCAGCGTTGCCGGTCTCTCTGTGGGTTCCGAGCAGTACTTC. It yields the protein CSVAGLSVGSEQYF.

The rearrangement joins TRBV12-3 or TRBV12-4 to TRBJ2-7, with D perhaps assigned TRBD1 or TRBD2 (5 bases each). V lost 2 bases to trimming and J lost 2 bases, with 13 bases between them. This CDR3 comprises 15 residues. This CDR3 is CASSLTGTATYEQYF. CDR3 DNA: TGTGCCAGCAGTTTAACCGGGACGGCTACCTACGAGCAGTACTTC.

The CDR3 DNA follows: TGCGCCAGCAGCTTTAACAGGGGGACGAACACCGGGGAGCTGTTTTTT. Its protein is CASSFNRGTNTGELFF. V gene TRBV4-1 combines with J gene TRBJ2-2, with 8 bases matching TRBD1. J gave up 0 bases and V 5 bases, and 5 bases lay outside the gene matches. This CDR3 contains 16 residues. Germline loops: CDR1 MGHRA, CDR2 YSYEKL.

The chain uses TRBV29-1 and TRBJ2-7; D is unclear. The germline V and J ends were trimmed by 4 bases and 0 bases, with 13 bases remaining between them. The germline V gene has CDR1 SQVTM and CDR2 ANQGSEA. CDR3 length: 14 residues. The CDR3 region has the DNA TGCAGCGTTGTTCTCCCAACCGGCTCCTACGAGCAGTACTTC. Its translation is CSVVLPTGSYEQYF.